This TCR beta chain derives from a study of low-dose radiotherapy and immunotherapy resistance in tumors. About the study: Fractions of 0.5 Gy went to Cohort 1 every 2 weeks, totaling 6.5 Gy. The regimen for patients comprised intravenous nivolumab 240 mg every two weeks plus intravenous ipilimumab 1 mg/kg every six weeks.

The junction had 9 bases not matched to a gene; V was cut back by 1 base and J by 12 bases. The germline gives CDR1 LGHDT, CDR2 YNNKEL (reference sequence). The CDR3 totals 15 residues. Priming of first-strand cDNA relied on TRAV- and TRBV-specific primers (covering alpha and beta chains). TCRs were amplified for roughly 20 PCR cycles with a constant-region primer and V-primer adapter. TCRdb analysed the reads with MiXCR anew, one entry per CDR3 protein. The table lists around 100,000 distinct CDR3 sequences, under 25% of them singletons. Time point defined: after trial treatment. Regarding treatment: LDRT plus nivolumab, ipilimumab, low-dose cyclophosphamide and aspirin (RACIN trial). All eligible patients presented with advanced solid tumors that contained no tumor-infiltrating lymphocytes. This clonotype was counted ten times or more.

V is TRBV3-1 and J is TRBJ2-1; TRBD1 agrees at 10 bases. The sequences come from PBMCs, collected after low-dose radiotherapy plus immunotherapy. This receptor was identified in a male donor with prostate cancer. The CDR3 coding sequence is TGTGCCAGCAGCCAAGCGACAGGGGGCAGGGGGAGGCAGTTCTTC. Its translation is CASSQATGGRGRQFF.